These 8 T cell receptor beta chains were sequenced from one sample in a study of OX40 agonist ivuxolimab in advanced cancers. Here immunoSEQ multiplex PCR was the method, and the copy in TCRdb shows in-frame clones only, minus some. The data show 60,000 to 70,000 clones, around 87% seen once. Sequencing used CD4+ or CD8+ T cells sorted from blood, obtained in a trial of the OX40 agonist ivuxolimab. All receptors come from an adult with an advanced solid tumor such as melanoma, head and neck, liver or kidney cancer.

This chain uses TRBV27 with TRBJ2-7, with TRBD1 matching 8 bases. The ends lost 2 bases at V and 1 base at J; junction bases unmatched: 1. The CDR3 sequence is 14 residues long. Germline V gene sequence: CDR1 MNHEY, CDR2 SMNVEV (reference sequence). The CDR3 coding sequence is TGTGCCAGCAGTTTAGGGACAGGTTCCTACGAGCAGTACTTC. Amino acid sequence: CASSLGTGSYEQYF.

The CDR3 spells CASSLAGGGVVDTQYF. The CDR3 DNA sequence: TGTGCCAGCAGCTTAGCCGGCGGAGGGGTGGTAGATACGCAGTATTTT. This chain links TRBV7-9 with TRBJ2-3; TRBD2 might be the D (6 bases). The length of the CDR3 is 16 residues. The V gene lost 0 bases and the J gene lost 5 bases, with 15 bases spanning the gap. CDR1 is SEHNR, CDR2 FQNEAQ, per germline (reference sequence).

DNA of the CDR3: TGTGCCAGCAGCGCGAGGACAGGGACAGTAGATACGCAGTATTTT. Its protein is CASSARTGTVDTQYF. The chain carries TRBV9 and TRBJ2-3; 8 bases are a match to TRBD1. CDR1 is SGDLS, CDR2 YYNGEE, per germline. This CDR3 is built from 15 residues. With 3 bases clipped from V and 5 bases from J, the junction kept 8 bases outside the gene matches.

The chain uses TRBV5-8 and TRBJ2-2; TRBD1 agrees at 9 bases. The V gene's germline CDR1 is SGHTS and CDR2 YDEGEE. CDR3 length: 18 residues. J lost 0 bases, V lost 3 bases, and 9 bases had no gene match. CDR3 nucleotide sequence: TGTGCCAGCAGCTCTCCGGGACAGGGAGCCACGAACACCGGGGAGCTGTTTTTT. This gives the protein CASSSPGQGATNTGELFF. Based on the CDR3 plus reference TRBV5-8 and TRBJ2-2, the full variable domain is EAGVTQSPTHLIKTRGQQATLRCSPISGHTSVYWYQQALGLGLQFLLWYDEGEERNRGNFPPRFSGRQFPNYSSELNVNALELEDSALYLCASSSPGQGATNTGELFFGEGSRLTVL.

This chain connects TRBV7-2 to TRBJ2-3; D is undetermined. Germline CDR1 is SGHTA and CDR2 is FQGNSA. Trimming left V 8 bases short and J 5 bases short, with 17 bases between. CDR3 length equals 14 residues. DNA of the CDR3: TGTGCCAGCGGCCTTAGAGCAGCCCGAGATACGCAGTATTTT. Protein sequence: CASGLRAARDTQYF.

The chain carries TRBV11-3 and TRBJ2-3; unclear D gene. The CDR3 consists of 15 residues. CDR1 and CDR2 from the germline V gene are SGHNT and YENEEA. V was clipped by 2 bases and J by 6 bases, with 15 bases between them. As DNA, the CDR3 is TGTGCCAGCAGCTTATCATCCCCCCCGCGTGATACGCAGTATTTT. Translated: CASSLSSPPRDTQYF. Full variable domain (missing parts from reference TRBV11-3 and TRBJ2-3): EAGVVQSPRYKIIEKKQPVAFWCNPISGHNTLYWYLQNLGQGPELLIRYENEEAVDDSQLPKDRFSAERLKGVDSTLKIQPAELGDSAVYLCASSLSSPPRDTQYFGPGTRLTVL.

The genes are TRBV28 and TRBJ1-4; 8 bases map to TRBD1. This CDR3 contains 14 residues. Germline-derived CDR1 and CDR2 are MDHEN and SYDVKM. With 8 bases clipped from V and 8 bases from J, the junction kept 10 bases outside the gene matches. The CDR3, as DNA: TGTGCCAGCGGAGACGACAGGGGCAGGGAAAAACTGTTTTTT. Its translation is CASGDDRGREKLFF.

The V and J genes are TRBV11-2 and TRBJ2-7; 10 nucleotides match TRBD2. The germline V gene encodes CDR1 SGHAT and CDR2 FQNNGV. Losses at the gene ends were 2 bases for V and 0 bases for J; bases not matched to a gene: 7. The CDR3 is 17 residues long. This CDR3 is CASSLSSGGSTSYEQYF. The CDR3 DNA sequence: TGTGCCAGCAGCTTAAGTAGCGGGGGGTCCACCTCCTACGAGCAGTACTTC.